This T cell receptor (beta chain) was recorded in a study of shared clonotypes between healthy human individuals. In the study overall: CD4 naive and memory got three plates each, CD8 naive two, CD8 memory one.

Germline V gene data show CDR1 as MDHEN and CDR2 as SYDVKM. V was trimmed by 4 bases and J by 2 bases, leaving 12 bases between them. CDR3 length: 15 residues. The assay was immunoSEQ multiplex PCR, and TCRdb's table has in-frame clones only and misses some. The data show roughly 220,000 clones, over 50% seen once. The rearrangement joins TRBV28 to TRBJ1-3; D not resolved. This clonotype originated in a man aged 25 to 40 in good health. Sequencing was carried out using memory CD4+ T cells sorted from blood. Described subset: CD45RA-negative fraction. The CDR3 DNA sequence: TGTGCCAGCAGTTCTCCCTCCTTAGCTGGAAACACCATATATTTT. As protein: CASSSPSLAGNTIYF.